Listed below are T cell receptor beta chains from one sample, sequenced in a study of T cell changes during pregnancy in multiple sclerosis. Profiling relied on immunoSEQ multiplex PCR, and the TCRdb table lists in-frame clones only, not all of them. Of about 73,000 clones in the sample, almost 90% are singletons; the top ten hold more than 8%. The sequenced sample was peripheral blood, obtained after pregnancy. The receptors shown here come from a female donor in good health, enrolled as a control in a pregnancy study. Each CDR3 is given without its conserved first and last residue.

>TRBV6-5
ASSLTGGRGYT
>TRBV30
AWSGGGEHATNEKLF
>TRBV28
ASTIDSSNQPQH
>TRBV6-6
ASSPGQGTEKLF
>TRBV5-6
ASSLVVSYNEQF
>TRBV5-1
ASSLEEGSNTEAF
>TRBV7-2
ASSPGLTNTGELF
>TRBV30
AWRGRGWTEAF
>TRBV7-2
ASSLIQGREQY
>TRBV7-9
ASTYLHGTGGVNEQY
>TRBV27
ASSLSRSGAGANVLT
>TRBV19
ASSIGDREYYEQY
>TRBV11-2
ASSSGRAIDTQY
>TRBV5-1
ASSLVEGDIEKLF
>TRBV4-2
ASSQVGDSISGYT
>TRBV30
ARESLTEAF
>TRBV4-1
ASSQDGGLDRYNEQF
>TRBV7-6
ASSLGTGSSYEQY
>TRBV5-1
ASSDYSPSTDTQY
>TRBV15
ATSRAREGPYEQY
>TRBV27
ATRLAGRYEQY
>TRBV7-6
ASSLDGLWEKLF
>TRBV19
ASSIGQGAKYEQY
>TRBV9
ASSVGGGTERRNQPQH